This TCR beta chain emerged from a study of T cells in tuberculosis. Some clones are missing from TCRdb's copy, which holds only in-frame ones; the method was immunoSEQ multiplex PCR. The sample holds 25,000 or so clones, roughly 89% seen once. The CDR3 spans 13 residues. V was trimmed by 2 bases and J by 7 bases, leaving 11 bases between them. Sequenced input: PBMCs. The rearrangement uses TRBV6-7 and TRBJ1-1; D is unresolved. TRBV6-7 is an ORF, and what it does is uncertain. The sequence was collected from a donor under 30 with latent tuberculosis or without tuberculosis infection. The CDR3 loop is CASSYARLLEAFF. CDR3 DNA sequence: TGTGCCAGCAGTTACGCCAGACTGCTTGAAGCTTTCTTT.